These 19 T cell receptor beta chains were sequenced from one sample in a study of cytomegalovirus exposure and HLA in healthy donors. PCR used 60 Vbeta primers and 13 Jbeta primers. Data came from immunoSEQ multiplex PCR; TCRdb stores just in-frame clones and leaves some out. Here the sample spans about 90,000 clones, 84% being singletons. Sample: PBMCs. The receptor set was obtained from a man aged 18 to 29 in good health and CMV-seronegative.

The chain recombines TRBV25-1 with TRBJ1-2; 9 bases line up with TRBD1. The CDR3 extends over 15 amino acids. Germline CDR1 reads MGHDK; CDR2 reads SYGVNS. After removal of 6 bases from V and 6 bases from J, the junction contained 11 bases not matched to a gene. In DNA, the CDR3 is TGTGCCAGCAGCGTTGGGACAGGGCGAAGGAATGGCTACACCTTC. Its protein is CASSVGTGRRNGYTF.

CDR3 sequence reads: CASSIDSNYGYTF. Here the CDR3 DNA reads TGTGCCAGTAGTATAGACAGTAACTATGGCTACACCTTC. V and J are TRBV19 and TRBJ1-2; D not certain. Germline assignment: CDR1 LNHDA and CDR2 SQIVND (reference sequence). Trimming took 0 bases from V and 1 from J, leaving 3 bases between them. This CDR3 region has 13 residues.

This chain links TRBV5-1 with TRBJ1-2; 8 bases align to TRBD1. This CDR3 comprises 12 residues. Germline CDR1 is SGHRS and CDR2 is YFSETQ. The V gene end was trimmed by 4 bases and the J gene end by 8 bases; junction bases not matched to a gene: 4. CDR3 residues: CASSAAGGGYTF. The CDR3 bases are TGCGCCAGCAGCGCGGCAGGGGGCGGCTACACCTTC. Combining the CDR3 with reference TRBV5-1 and TRBJ1-2 gives the whole variable domain KAGVTQTPRYLIKTRGQQVTLSCSPISGHRSVSWYQQTPGQGLQFLFEYFSETQRNKGNFPGRFSGRQFSNSRSEMNVSTLELGDSALYLCASSAAGGGYTFGSGTRLTVV.

The table lists this clone with a count of one. One end of the junction does not line up with germline, which may come from a read error. CDR3 DNA: TGTGCCAGCAGGGGCATGGCTGCTAAAGAAAAACTGTTTTTT. The encoded protein is CASRGMAAKEKLFF. The chain employs TRBV25-1 and TRBJ1-4; no definite D call. CDR1 MGHDK and CDR2 SYGVNS come from the germline V gene. The CDR3 sequence is 14 residues long.

This rearrangement joins TRBV30 to TRBJ1-5, with D possibly TRBD1 on 6 matching bases. Between the trimmed V and J ends, which lost 1 base and 2 bases, there was a span of 6 bases. In germline, CDR1 is GTSNPN, CDR2 SVGIG (reference sequence). The CDR3 spans 13 residues. The CDR3 loop reads CAWSGGRNQPQHF. The DNA of the CDR3 is TGTGCCTGGAGTGGGGGGCGCAATCAGCCCCAGCATTTT.

The rearrangement uses TRBV2 and TRBJ2-1, with 11 positions matching TRBD2. V was pared by 2 bases and J by 10 bases, with 4 bases of the junction left unmatched. Germline CDR1 reads SNHLY; CDR2 reads FYNNEI. This CDR3 spans 14 amino acids. The CDR3 region has the DNA TGTGCCAGCAGTGAAACTAGCGGGAGAGCGGAGCAGTTCTTC. It is translated as CASSETSGRAEQFF.

V and J are TRBV10-3 and TRBJ2-7; the match to TRBD2 covers 13 bases. The CDR3 extends over 14 amino acids. V lost 4 bases and J lost 5; bases outside the gene matches: 2. Germline CDR1 ENHRY, CDR2 SYGVKD. CDR3 nucleotides: TGTGCCATCAGTGCCGGACTAGCGGGAGACGAGCAGTACTTC. Amino acid sequence: CAISAGLAGDEQYF.

The rearrangement joins TRBV28 to TRBJ2-1; 8 bases agree with TRBD2. V lost 2 bases and J lost 4; bases outside the gene matches: 10. The CDR3 is made up of 17 amino acids. In germline, CDR1 is MDHEN, CDR2 SYDVKM. This CDR3 is CASSLPRLALGYNEQFF. In nucleotides, the CDR3 is TGTGCCAGCAGTTTACCCCGACTAGCGTTGGGTTACAATGAGCAGTTCTTC.

The chain uses TRBV6-5 and TRBJ2-2; tentatively, D is TRBD1 (5 bases). Germline V gene sequence: CDR1 MNHEY, CDR2 SVGAGI. V was cut by 10 bases and J by 0 bases, with 12 bases left in between. CDR3 length: 14 amino acids. The CDR3 nucleotides are TGTGCCACCAAGGACACTACGAACACCGGGGAGCTGTTTTTT. It yields the protein CATKDTTNTGELFF.

This clone was recorded a few times. The V gene is TRBV18, the J gene TRBJ2-4, with 7 positions matching TRBD1. The CDR3 contains 16 residues. CDR1 KGHSH and CDR2 LQKENI come from the germline V gene. J was trimmed by 5 bases and V by 0 bases; bases with no gene match: 7. Written as DNA, the CDR3 is TGTGCCAGCTCACCACCGATAGGGGGCGCCCAAAACATTCAGTACTTC. Encoded protein: CASSPPIGGAQNIQYF.

The rearrangement joins TRBV6-1 to TRBJ2-1; 7 bases are shared with TRBD2. CDR1 and CDR2 (germline): MNHNS, SASEGT. With 4 bases clipped from V and 0 bases from J, the junction kept 12 bases outside the gene matches. This CDR3 has 18 residues. The CDR3, as DNA: TGTGCCAGCAGTGTCATGGGCGGGAGCCAAAGCTCCTACAATGAGCAGTTCTTC. Translating gives CASSVMGGSQSSYNEQFF.

The DNA for the CDR3 is TGTGCCAGCAGCTTAGGACAGAACTACGAGCAGTACTTC. Encoded protein: CASSLGQNYEQYF. The chain has TRBV7-3 and TRBJ2-7, with D perhaps matching TRBD1 (6 bases). The ends were cut back, 2 bases at V and 3 bases at J, with 8 bases in the middle. CDR3 length equals 13 residues. Per the germline V gene, CDR1 is SGHTA and CDR2 is FQGTGA.

This clone was seen more than once but under ten times. The gene calls are TRBV5-1 and TRBJ1-2; tentatively, D is TRBD1 (6 bases). V was cut by 0 bases and J by 2 bases, with 8 bases left in between. This CDR3 comprises 14 residues. Germline CDR1 reads SGHRS; CDR2 reads YFSETQ. In DNA, the CDR3 is TGCGCCAGCAGCTTGGACAGGGCCAACTATGGCTACACCTTC. Translated: CASSLDRANYGYTF. Full variable domain (remainder filled in from reference TRBV5-1 and TRBJ1-2): KAGVTQTPRYLIKTRGQQVTLSCSPISGHRSVSWYQQTPGQGLQFLFEYFSETQRNKGNFPGRFSGRQFSNSRSEMNVSTLELGDSALYLCASSLDRANYGYTFGSGTRLTVV.

A word on this clone: The junction and the germline gene differ at one end; a read error may be behind it. The chain is built from TRBV7-7 and TRBJ2-1, with 7 bases identical to TRBD2. The CDR3 runs to 15 residues. Germline lookup yields CDR1 SSHAT and CDR2 FNYEAQ (reference sequence). The CDR3 DNA reads as TGTGCTAGCAGCCGCGGACTAGTGGCCTACAATGAGCAGTTCTTC. It translates to CASSRGLVAYNEQFF.

This chain links TRBV7-9 with TRBJ2-7; D gene uncertain. V lost 3 bases to trimming and J lost 2 bases, with 14 bases between them. In germline, CDR1 is SEHNR, CDR2 FQNEAQ (reference sequence). The CDR3 runs 15 residues. The CDR3 reads CASSFSAGETYEQYF. The CDR3 coding sequence is TGTGCCAGCAGCTTTTCGGCAGGCGAAACCTACGAGCAGTACTTC. The variable domain in full, with the rest retrieved from reference TRBV7-9 and TRBJ2-7, is DTGVSQNPRHKITKRGQNVTFRCDPISEHNRLYWYRQTLGQGPEFLTYFQNEAQLEKSRLLSDRFSAERPKGSFSTLEIQRTEQGDSAMYLCASSFSAGETYEQYFGPGTRLTVT.

This clone was detected only a few times. V and J are TRBV10-3 and TRBJ2-5, with D possibly matching TRBD2 (7 bases). The DNA matches TRBJ2-7 better at its end, which makes the J call doubtful. Per the germline V gene, CDR1 is ENHRY and CDR2 is SYGVKD. This CDR3 spans 19 amino acids. The CDR3 reads CAISESVRGRLRGSYEQYF. CDR3 nucleotide sequence: TGTGCCATCAGTGAGTCAGTCAGGGGCCGGCTGCGGGGGTCCTACGAGCAGTACTTC.

This chain uses TRBV11-1 with TRBJ2-2; D gene uncertain. Germline CDR1 is SGHAT and CDR2 is FQDESV (reference sequence). Trimming cost V 2 bases and J 4 bases, with 11 bases left between them. The CDR3 is 15 residues long. Here the CDR3 reads CASSLFERGTGELFF. The CDR3 coding sequence is TGTGCCAGCAGCTTATTTGAGCGAGGCACCGGGGAGCTGTTTTTT.

This clone was observed once. In the same sample, other DNA sequences code for this CDR3. J is TRBJ1-5 and V is TRBV5-1; 7 bases align to TRBD1. CDR3 length equals 14 residues. In germline, CDR1 is SGHRS, CDR2 YFSETQ. With 2 bases clipped from V and 4 bases from J, the junction kept 3 bases outside the gene matches. The CDR3 DNA follows: TGCGCCAGCAGCTTAGGGGGCGGTAATCAGCCCCAGCATTTT. The encoded protein is CASSLGGGNQPQHF. Drawing the rest from reference TRBV5-1 and TRBJ1-5, the complete variable domain is KAGVTQTPRYLIKTRGQQVTLSCSPISGHRSVSWYQQTPGQGLQFLFEYFSETQRNKGNFPGRFSGRQFSNSRSEMNVSTLELGDSALYLCASSLGGGNQPQHFGDGTRLSIL.

J is TRBJ2-5 and V is TRBV28, with D possibly TRBD2 on 5 matching bases. The end of the DNA fits TRBJ2-7 better, so the J call may be wrong. From germline, CDR1 is MDHEN and CDR2 SYDVKM. The CDR3 sequence is 16 residues long. This CDR3 reads CASSSWLGSSTYEQYF. The CDR3 DNA follows: TGTGCCAGCAGTTCCTGGTTGGGGAGTTCAACCTACGAGCAGTACTTC.